This TCR beta chain was found in a study of cytomegalovirus exposure and HLA in healthy donors. Study details: The study placed 70% to 85% of its 350 to 450 genotyped donors in the Caucasian-associated ancestry cluster.

PCR involved 60 Vbeta and 13 Jbeta primers. Some clones are missing from TCRdb's copy, which holds only in-frame ones; the method was immunoSEQ multiplex PCR. The data hold 90,000 or so clones, with 65% to 80% observed a single time. This TCR was sampled from a woman aged 18-29 years in good health and CMV-seropositive. Input material: PBMCs.

The CDR3 nucleotides are TGTGCCAGCAGCGTACAAAATGGAGGGCCGATGGCAGCAAATACGCAGTATTTT. Translation: CASSVQNGGPMAANTQYF. The chain couples TRBV9 to TRBJ2-3; possibly TRBD2 for D (6 bases). The germline V and J ends were trimmed by 1 base and 7 bases, with 25 bases remaining between them. The germline V gene encodes CDR1 SGDLS and CDR2 YYNGEE. The CDR3 is 18 amino acids.